The clone carrying this TCR beta chain was seen a few times. This entry belongs to a study of early T cells in non-severe SARS-CoV-2 infection. Study background: Chains stayed unpaired after sequencing of bulk RNA from unsorted whole blood.

TCRdb redid the calling of the 5' RACE reads with MiXCR, one entry per CDR3 protein. The sample lists more than 60,000 distinct CDR3 sequences, under 15% occurring once. CDR1 is MNHNS, CDR2 SASEGT, per germline. The V gene lost 7 bases and the J gene lost 3 bases, with 18 bases spanning the gap. CDR3 length: 16 residues. The origin of this receptor is an adult who was a healthcare worker with PCR-confirmed SARS-CoV-2 infection or an uninfected control (not recorded which). The sequences come from whole blood, collected at baseline. V gene TRBV6-1 combines with J gene TRBJ2-2, with a possible D match to TRBD2 (5 bases). CDR3 region: CASTWKGLPDTGELFF. CDR3 DNA: TGTGCCAGCACCTGGAAAGGACTTCCCGACACCGGGGAGCTGTTTTTT.